The present T cell receptor beta chain was sequenced within a study of T cell responses to AZD1222 COVID-19 vaccine (dated by TCRdb to the early 2020s). About the full investigation: AZD1222 recipients whose second dose came at about 4 weeks and those whose second dose came at about 12 weeks were combined into one group, since spike-specific TCR depth and breadth did not differ between the two schedules. TCR sequencing was performed for about 240 trial participants, of whom about 210 were given two doses of AZD1222 and some 26 were given two doses of MenACWY control vaccine. Enrollment into the trials was organized by age into subgroups of 18-55, 56-69 and 70-plus years, and those subgroups contained approximately 160, 26 and 62 TCR-sequenced participants, respectively. Study-wide conclusions, independent of this receptor: Spike-specific TCR breadth and depth rose significantly after two AZD1222 doses compared with day 0 and with MenACWY recipients. No day 14 peak-response samples were available, so repertoires were characterized only after the peak T cell response. Participants were mostly white British, with more females than males. The authors suggested clonal diversity may have been underestimated. Nearly half of unique spike-specific TCRs reportedly recognized epitopes outside regions mutated in the B.1.351 and B.1.1.7 variants. Vaccine-associated CD4 TCRs spanned the whole spike protein, with dominant responses in regions 160-218 and 743-854. The 56-69-year group was small, and its depth increase did not reach significance, likely because of low power. Only five or six AZD1222 recipients were SARS-CoV-2 seropositive at baseline, limiting conclusions about previously exposed vaccinees.

About this clone itself: Its antigen specificity is not known. Base qualities are not recorded, but no much larger clone differs from it by a single base.

V lost 6 bases and J lost 1 base, and the count of bases not matched to a germline gene is 23. Spanning cysteine to phenylalanine, the CDR3 consists of 19 amino acids. Of the read, only the CDR3 DNA is kept; its 57 bases are in frame from base 1. CDR1 and CDR2 (SQVTM, ANQGSEA) derive from the germline V gene. The CDR3 regions of human TCRbeta chains were analyzed by immunosequencing. On the authors' methods: TCRs in the repertoires were matched against a reference library of SARS-CoV-2-specific TCRs that had been generated with the MIRA antigen-specificity platform. Breadth meant the fraction of unique TCRs that were SARS-CoV-2-associated, whereas depth meant the fraction of total T cells that were SARS-CoV-2-associated. Using the MIRA data, every spike-specific TCR was mapped to the spike region that the TCR reacted to and assigned to either a CD4 or a CD8 class. Log10-transformed breadth and depth values were compared by one-way ANOVA with Sidak's multiple comparisons tests. The table comes from immuneACCESS by way of TCRdb, which keeps in-frame sequences with V and J called. Part of the clones is missing from these tables; in studies checked, under half for an unresolved V gene and the rest for unknown reasons. The V and J calls and clone size are taken from that table; D and trimming were inferred from the DNA. A total of roughly 190,000 clones appear in this sample, roughly 92% of them only once. In total, the top ten clones hold 1% to 1.5% of the sample.

Explained via the paper, the time point label denotes: baseline before first vaccination. The vaccinee samples were drawn from two UK trials, COV001 and COV002, one of which was a single-blind randomized controlled phase 2/3 trial testing AZD1222 (ChAdOx1 nCoV-19) in healthy adults. For TCRbeta chain sequencing, PBMC samples from trial participants were taken at day 0 and at day 28 after the second dose. The material was peripheral blood, obtained on day 0 of AZD1222 vaccination. The chain employs TRBV29-1 and TRBJ1-1, and 7 bases in between align with TRBD1. This TCR came from an adult in good health. Here the CDR3 is given as CSVWEILDRVGVRNTEAFF. The DNA is TGCAGCGTCTGGGAAATACTAGACAGGGTCGGGGTTAGGAACACTGAAGCTTTCTTT.